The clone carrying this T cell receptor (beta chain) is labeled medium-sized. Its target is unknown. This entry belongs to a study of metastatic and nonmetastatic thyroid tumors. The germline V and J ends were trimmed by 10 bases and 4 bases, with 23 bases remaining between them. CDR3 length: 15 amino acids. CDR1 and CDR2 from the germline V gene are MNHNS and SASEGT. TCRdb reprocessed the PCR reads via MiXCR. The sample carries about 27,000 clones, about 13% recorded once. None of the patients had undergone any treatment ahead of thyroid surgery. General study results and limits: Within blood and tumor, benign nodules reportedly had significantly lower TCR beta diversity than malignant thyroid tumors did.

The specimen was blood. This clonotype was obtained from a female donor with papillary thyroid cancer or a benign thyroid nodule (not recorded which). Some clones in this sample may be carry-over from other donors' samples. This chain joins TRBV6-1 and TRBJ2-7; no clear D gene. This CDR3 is CATNRGEFNRYEQYF. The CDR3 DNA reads TGTGCCACCAACAGAGGAGAATTCAACCGGTACGAGCAGTACTTC.